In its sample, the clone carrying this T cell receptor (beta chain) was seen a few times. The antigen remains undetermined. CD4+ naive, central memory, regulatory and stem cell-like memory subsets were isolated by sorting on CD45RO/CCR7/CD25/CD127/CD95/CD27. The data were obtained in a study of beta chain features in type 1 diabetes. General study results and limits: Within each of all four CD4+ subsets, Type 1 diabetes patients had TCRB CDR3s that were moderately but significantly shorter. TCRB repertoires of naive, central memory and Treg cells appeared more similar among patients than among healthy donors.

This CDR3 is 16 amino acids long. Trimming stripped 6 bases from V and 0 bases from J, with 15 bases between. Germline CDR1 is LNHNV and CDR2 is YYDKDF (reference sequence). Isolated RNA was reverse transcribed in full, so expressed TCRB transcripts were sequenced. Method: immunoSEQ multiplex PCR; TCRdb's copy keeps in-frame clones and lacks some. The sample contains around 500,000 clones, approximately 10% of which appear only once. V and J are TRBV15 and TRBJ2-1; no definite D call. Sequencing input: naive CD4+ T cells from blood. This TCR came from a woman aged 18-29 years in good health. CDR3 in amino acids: CATRFDHFRSYNEQFF. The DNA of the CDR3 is TGTGCCACCAGATTTGACCATTTTCGCTCCTACAATGAGCAGTTCTTC.